What follows are 25 T cell receptor beta chains derived from one specimen sequenced in a study of regulatory T cells in long-lasting Graves disease. Described time point: newly diagnosed GD, antithyroid drugs for less than 3 months. PBMC RNA was the source of the TCR library. CDR3-region Arm-PCR and iRepertoire HTBI primers produced the TCR beta libraries. TCRdb itself ran the multiplex PCR reads through MiXCR, one entry per CDR3 protein. Of about 540,000 distinct CDR3 sequences in the sample, approximately 13% were seen once. This sample was also put to use in a study of T cells in Graves' hyperthyroidism and ophthalmopathy.

This specimen was peripheral blood mononuclear cells (PBMCs), taken at new diagnosis, from a patient treated with antithyroid drugs. Receptor source: a man aged 25-45 years with Graves disease.

A few counts support this clonotype. V usage is TRBV6-2 or TRBV6-3 and J usage is TRBJ2-3; possible D gene TRBD2, 6 bases. The germline CDR1 and CDR2 sequences are MNHEY and SVGEGT. The germline V and J ends were trimmed by 2 bases and 0 bases, with 12 bases remaining between them. This CDR3 is 16 amino acids long. The CDR3 spells CASSYAGIASTDTQYF. The CDR3 coding sequence is TGTGCCAGCAGTTACGCGGGGATTGCTAGCACAGATACGCAGTATTTT.

A note on this clonotype: One end of the junction does not line up with germline, which may come from a read error. The chain has TRBV5-1 and TRBJ1-2, with D unclear. Germline V lookup: CDR1 SGHRS, CDR2 YFSETQ. This CDR3 comprises 18 residues. CDR3: CASIPQAWAGIGNYGYTF. CDR3 bases: TGTGCCAGCATCCCCCAAGCGTGGGCTGGGATCGGCAACTATGGCTACACCTTC.

This clonotype has a count of ten or more. V and J are TRBV2 and TRBJ2-1; D possibly corresponds to TRBD2 (6 bases). From germline, CDR1 is SNHLY and CDR2 FYNNEI. The CDR3 loop spans 15 amino acids. Deletions cut 6 bases from V and 6 bases from J, with 18 bases between. DNA of the CDR3: TGTGCCAGCAGGAGGTCCAGCGGGTCCCCCAATGAGCAGTTCTTC. Protein sequence: CASRRSSGSPNEQFF.

The table lists this clonotype with a few counts. The V gene is TRBV27, the J gene TRBJ1-2; possible D gene TRBD1, 6 bases. The V and J ends lost 3 bases and 7 bases respectively, with 12 bases between them. Per the germline V gene, CDR1 is MNHEY and CDR2 is SMNVEV (reference sequence). There are 13 residues in the CDR3. The CDR3, as DNA: TGTGCCAGCAGTTTCCCCCAGGGGATTGGCTACACCTTC. Protein: CASSFPQGIGYTF.

This sequence joins TRBV5-1 and TRBJ1-4; D gene ambiguous. V lost 7 bases, J lost 12 bases, and 22 bases lay in between. The length of the CDR3 is 14 residues. Germline lookup yields CDR1 SGHRS and CDR2 YFSETQ. In DNA form, the CDR3 reads TGCGCCAGCGGCAAAAGGACCCGGACCGGGGAACTGTTTTTT. Translated: CASGKRTRTGELFF.

This clonotype was observed a handful of times. The genes are TRBV11-2 and TRBJ2-7, with D possibly being TRBD2 (7 bases). Germline CDR1 reads SGHAT; CDR2 reads FQNNGV. Trimming took off 4 bases at V and 0 bases at J, with 16 bases between the two ends. This CDR3 is 16 amino acids long. This CDR3 reads CASSWGPGEGSYEQYF. CDR3 bases: TGTGCCAGCAGCTGGGGGCCGGGGGAGGGCTCCTACGAGCAGTACTTC.

This clonotype came up a few times. The chain uses TRBV5-1 and TRBJ2-4, with D uncertain. The CDR3 contains 16 residues. Germline V gives CDR1 SGHRS, CDR2 YFSETQ. Trimming stripped 0 bases from V and 5 bases from J, with 15 bases between. CDR3 in DNA: TGCGCCAGCAGCTTGGGTGGCAGATTTAGGGAAAACATTCAGTACTTC. Its protein is CASSLGGRFRENIQYF.

This clonotype was counted at least ten times. J is TRBJ2-7 and V is TRBV19; tentatively, D is TRBD1 or TRBD2 (5 bases each). The CDR3 is made up of 14 amino acids. Trimming removed 3 bases from V and 6 bases from J, with 15 bases in between. In germline, CDR1 is LNHDA, CDR2 SQIVND (reference sequence). The chain's CDR3 is CASSIVVGAAEQYF. The CDR3 bases are TGTGCCAGTAGTATTGTTGTCGGGGCTGCCGAGCAGTACTTC.

This clonotype was counted many times. The V call is TRBV19, the J call TRBJ2-1; D is ambiguous. Between the trimmed V and J ends, which lost 1 base and 0 bases, there was a span of 10 bases. The CDR3 covers 16 residues. Looked up from germline, CDR1 is LNHDA and CDR2 is SQIVND (reference sequence). For the CDR3, the DNA is TGTGCCAGTAGTATAGTAGTCCGGAGCTCCTACAATGAGCAGTTCTTC. As protein: CASSIVVRSSYNEQFF.

This chain links TRBV12-3 or TRBV12-4 with TRBJ2-3, with 8 bases lining up with TRBD1. This CDR3 contains 16 residues. The V gene end was trimmed by 6 bases and the J gene end by 0 bases; junction bases not matched to a gene: 8. The CDR3 DNA is TGTGCCAGCAGACTAACCGACAGGGGAAGCACAGATACGCAGTATTTT. It specifies CASRLTDRGSTDTQYF.

This clonotype was recorded at least ten times. The chain uses TRBV10-3 and TRBJ1-6, with 8 positions matching TRBD1. CDR1 and CDR2 (germline): ENHRY, SYGVKD. Trimming took 1 base from V and 8 from J; bases not matched to a gene: 10. The CDR3 length is 17 residues. The CDR3 protein is CAISEFTTGQGDSPLHF. The DNA of the CDR3 is TGTGCCATCAGTGAGTTTACAACCGGACAGGGTGATTCACCCCTCCACTTT.

Concerning this clonotype: This may stem from a read error, because a much larger clone lies one nucleotide away. J is TRBJ2-1 and V is TRBV24-1; a weak D match, TRBD1 (6 bases). V was clipped by 5 bases and J by 10 bases, with 17 bases between them. The germline CDR1 and CDR2 sequences are KGHDR and SFDVKD. The CDR3 sequence is 14 residues long. CDR3 sequence reads: CATSGPGQTYEQFF. DNA of the CDR3: TGTGCCACCAGTGGTCCCGGACAGACCTACGAGCAGTTCTTC.

This clonotype has a count of ten or more. The chain carries TRBV7-9 and TRBJ2-3; D is possibly TRBD1 or TRBD2 (6 bases each). With 4 bases removed from V and 1 base from J, the gap between germline ends came to 15 bases. The CDR3 loop spans 16 amino acids. Germline values: CDR1 SEHNR, CDR2 FQNEAQ (reference sequence). In DNA, the CDR3 is TGTGCCAGCAGCTGGGCCAGGGGAGGACGCACAGATACGCAGTATTTT. Its translation is CASSWARGGRTDTQYF. Full variable domain (rest looked up from reference TRBV7-9 and TRBJ2-3): DTGVSQNPRHKITKRGQNVTFRCDPISEHNRLYWYRQTLGQGPEFLTYFQNEAQLEKSRLLSDRFSAERPKGSFSTLEIQRTEQGDSAMYLCASSWARGGRTDTQYFGPGTRLTVL.

A few counts support this clonotype. The J gene is TRBJ2-3, the V gene TRBV5-6; D is unclear. The CDR3 sequence is 13 residues long. V gave up 0 bases and J gave up 7 bases, with 9 bases separating them. CDR1 and CDR2 from the germline V gene are SGHDT and YYEEEE. The chain's CDR3 is CASSLEQSYTQYF. The CDR3 DNA is TGTGCCAGCAGCTTGGAGCAGAGTTATACGCAGTATTTT.

This clonotype occurred many times. This chain connects TRBV5-1 to TRBJ1-1, with D hard to call. V dropped 1 base and J dropped 8 bases, with 12 bases sitting between them. This CDR3 is 13 amino acids long. Germline V gives CDR1 SGHRS, CDR2 YFSETQ. CDR3 protein: CASSLKGGLEAFF. CDR3 sequence (DNA): TGCGCCAGCAGCTTGAAGGGAGGATTGGAAGCTTTCTTT.

This clonotype was seen many times. The chain links TRBV12-3 or TRBV12-4 to TRBJ2-3; D ambiguous. The CDR3 spans 16 residues. V shed 5 bases and J shed 2 bases, with 17 bases lying between them. The CDR3 DNA is TGTGCCAGCAGTACCCGCTGGGCTGCACCCACAGATACGCAGTATTTT. Amino acids: CASSTRWAAPTDTQYF.

Many counts were recorded for this clonotype. J is TRBJ1-2 and V is TRBV30, with D possibly being TRBD1 (6 bases). Trimming stripped 4 bases from V and 4 bases from J, with 10 bases between. In germline, CDR1 is GTSNPN, CDR2 SVGIG (reference sequence). The CDR3 totals 12 residues. Written as DNA, the CDR3 is TGTGCCTGGAAACAGGGCGGCTATGGCTACACCTTC. Amino acids: CAWKQGGYGYTF.

This clonotype was counted ten times or more. The chain uses TRBV7-2 and TRBJ2-1; D unresolved. The V gene lost 1 base and the J gene lost 0 bases, with 4 bases spanning the gap. The V gene's germline CDR1 is SGHTA and CDR2 FQGNSA. CDR3 length equals 14 residues. CDR3 DNA sequence: TGTGCCAGCAGCTTAGAGTACTCCTACAATGAGCAGTTCTTC. It translates to CASSLEYSYNEQFF.

This clonotype was seen a handful of times. It differs at one base from a far larger clone, so likely a read error. The CDR3 DNA follows: TGCGCCAGCAGCTCTGAGCAAGCTGTTCGGTCAGATACGCAGTATTTT. Protein: CASSSEQAVRSDTQYF. The gene calls are TRBV5-1 and TRBJ2-7; the D is unclear. Matching the DNA end better, TRBJ2-3 makes the J call doubtful. CDR3 size: 16 residues. CDR1 SGHRS and CDR2 YFSETQ come from the germline V gene.

Many counts were recorded for this clonotype. This chain joins TRBV11-2 and TRBJ2-7; TRBD2 might be the D (5 bases). CDR3 length equals 13 residues. Per germline, CDR1 SGHAT and CDR2 FQNNGV. Trimming pared 1 base from V and 3 bases from J, leaving 7 bases between. The CDR3 is CASSLGLYYEQYF. CDR3 nucleotides: TGTGCCAGCAGCTTAGGACTATACTACGAGCAGTACTTC.

The chain uses TRBV24-1 and TRBJ2-3, with D perhaps matching TRBD1 or TRBD2 (5 bases each). The CDR3 is 16 residues long. Germline loops: CDR1 KGHDR, CDR2 SFDVKD. V lost 3 bases and J 0 bases, leaving 12 bases between the germline ends. The DNA for the CDR3 is TGTGCCACCAGTGATAGGGACCCCGCTAGCACAGATACGCAGTATTTT. This gives the protein CATSDRDPASTDTQYF.

This clonotype was observed a few times. The chain joins TRBV3-1 to TRBJ2-4; 9 bases are a match to TRBD1. This CDR3 has 15 amino acids. Unmatched junction bases numbered 8, after V lost 4 bases and J lost 7 bases. Per the germline V gene, CDR1 is LGHDT and CDR2 is YNNKEL (reference sequence). The CDR3 nucleotides read TGTGCCAGCAGCCCCCGGGACAGGGTTCATAACATTCAGTACTTC. Encoded protein: CASSPRDRVHNIQYF.

About this clonotype itself: A read error may account for a junction end that differs from germline. The chain joins TRBV9 to TRBJ2-1; possibly TRBD2 for D (6 bases). Germline V gives CDR1 SGDLS, CDR2 YYNGEE. The CDR3 consists of 15 residues. CDR3 amino acids: CASSVAWAVEGERFF. The CDR3 nucleotides read TGTGCCAGCAGCGTAGCCTGGGCTGTGGAGGGTGAGCGGTTCTTC.

The rearrangement uses TRBV29-1 and TRBJ2-3; D possibly corresponds to TRBD2 (6 bases). V lost 4 bases, J lost 3 bases, and 17 bases lay in between. Looked up from germline, CDR1 is SQVTM and CDR2 is ANQGSEA. The CDR3 sequence is 15 residues long. For the CDR3, the DNA is TGCAGCGTTGGTATGACGGGAGTAAGTACAGATACGCAGTATTTT. Translating it yields CSVGMTGVSTDTQYF.

Note on this clonotype: This may arise from a read error, as a much more abundant clone is one base away. V usage is TRBV5-1 and J usage is TRBJ2-2, with D maybe TRBD2 (5 bases). The V gene's germline CDR1 is SGHRS and CDR2 YFSETQ. There are 13 residues in the CDR3. The CDR3 DNA is TGCGCCAGCAGCCAGGACGAGGTCGGGGAGCTGGTTTTT. Protein product: CASSQDEVGELVF.